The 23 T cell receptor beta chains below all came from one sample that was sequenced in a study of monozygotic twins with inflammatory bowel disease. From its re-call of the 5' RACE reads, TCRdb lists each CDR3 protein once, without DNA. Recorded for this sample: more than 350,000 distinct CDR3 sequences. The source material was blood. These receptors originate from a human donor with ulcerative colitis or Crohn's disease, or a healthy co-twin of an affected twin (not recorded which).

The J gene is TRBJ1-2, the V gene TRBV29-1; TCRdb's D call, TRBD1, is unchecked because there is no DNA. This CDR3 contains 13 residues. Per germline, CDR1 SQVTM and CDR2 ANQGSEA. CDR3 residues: CSVVWWGNYGYTF.

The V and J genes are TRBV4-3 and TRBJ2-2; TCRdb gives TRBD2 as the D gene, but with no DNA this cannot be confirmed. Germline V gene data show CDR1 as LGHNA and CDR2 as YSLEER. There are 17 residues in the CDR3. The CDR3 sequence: CASSKEHRGSSPGELFF.

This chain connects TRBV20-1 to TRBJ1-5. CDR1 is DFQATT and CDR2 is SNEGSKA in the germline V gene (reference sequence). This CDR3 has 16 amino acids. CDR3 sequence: CSARAYVAGSNQPQHF.

CDR3 residues: CSARDVSSYNEQFF. The chain links TRBV20-1 to TRBJ2-1; TCRdb picks TRBD1, but there is no DNA to check that call. Germline values: CDR1 DFQATT, CDR2 SNEGSKA (reference sequence). The CDR3 runs to 14 residues.

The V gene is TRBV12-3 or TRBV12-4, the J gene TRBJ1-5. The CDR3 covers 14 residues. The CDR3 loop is CASKLEKKGQPQHF.

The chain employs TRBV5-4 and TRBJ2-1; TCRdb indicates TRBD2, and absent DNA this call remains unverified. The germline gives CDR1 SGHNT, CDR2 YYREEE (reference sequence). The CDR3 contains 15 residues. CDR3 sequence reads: CASSLDSGSHNEQFF.

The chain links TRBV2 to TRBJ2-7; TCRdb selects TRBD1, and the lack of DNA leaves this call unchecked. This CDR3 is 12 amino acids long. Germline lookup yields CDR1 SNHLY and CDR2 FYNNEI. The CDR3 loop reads CASRVGHYEQYF.

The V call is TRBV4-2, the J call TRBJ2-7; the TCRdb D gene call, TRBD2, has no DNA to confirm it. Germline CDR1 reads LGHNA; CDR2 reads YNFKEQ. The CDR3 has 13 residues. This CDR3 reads CASSQENGLAGRF.

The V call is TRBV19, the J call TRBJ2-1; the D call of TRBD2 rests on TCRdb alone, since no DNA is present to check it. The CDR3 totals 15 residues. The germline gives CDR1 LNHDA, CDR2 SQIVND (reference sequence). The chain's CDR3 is CASSIFLSGGNEQFF.

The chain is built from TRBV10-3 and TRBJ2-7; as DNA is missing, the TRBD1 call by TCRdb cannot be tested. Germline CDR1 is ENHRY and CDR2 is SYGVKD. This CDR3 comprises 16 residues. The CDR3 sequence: CAISDPTGGPSYEQYF.

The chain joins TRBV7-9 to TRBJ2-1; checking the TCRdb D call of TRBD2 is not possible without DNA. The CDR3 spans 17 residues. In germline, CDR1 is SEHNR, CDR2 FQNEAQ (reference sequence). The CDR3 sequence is CASSQTFGGTRVNEQFF.

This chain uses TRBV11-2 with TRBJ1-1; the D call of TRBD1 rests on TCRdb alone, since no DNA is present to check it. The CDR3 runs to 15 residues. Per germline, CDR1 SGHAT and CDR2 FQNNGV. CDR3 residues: CASSPQGQPNTEAFF.

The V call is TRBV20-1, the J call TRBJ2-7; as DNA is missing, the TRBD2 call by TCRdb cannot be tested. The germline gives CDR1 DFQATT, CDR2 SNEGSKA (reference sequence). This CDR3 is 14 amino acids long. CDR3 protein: CSAPSTRESDEQYF.

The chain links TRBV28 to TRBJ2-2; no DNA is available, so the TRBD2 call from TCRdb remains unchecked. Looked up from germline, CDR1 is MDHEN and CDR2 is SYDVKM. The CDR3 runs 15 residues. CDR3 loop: CASKGAGANTGELFF.

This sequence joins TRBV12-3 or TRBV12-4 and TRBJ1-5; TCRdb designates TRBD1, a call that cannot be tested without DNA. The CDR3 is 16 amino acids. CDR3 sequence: CASSSVDRVVGQPQHF.

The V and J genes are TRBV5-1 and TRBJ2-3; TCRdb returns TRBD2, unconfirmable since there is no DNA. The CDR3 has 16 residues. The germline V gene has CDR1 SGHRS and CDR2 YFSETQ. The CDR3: CASSLAGTSQTDTQYF.

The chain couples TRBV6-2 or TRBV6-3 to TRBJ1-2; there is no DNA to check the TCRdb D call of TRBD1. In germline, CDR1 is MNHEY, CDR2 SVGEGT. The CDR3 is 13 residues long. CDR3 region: CASSLIPGYGYTF.

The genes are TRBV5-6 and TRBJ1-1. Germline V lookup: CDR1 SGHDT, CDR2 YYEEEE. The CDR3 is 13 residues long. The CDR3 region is CASARVGDTEAFF.

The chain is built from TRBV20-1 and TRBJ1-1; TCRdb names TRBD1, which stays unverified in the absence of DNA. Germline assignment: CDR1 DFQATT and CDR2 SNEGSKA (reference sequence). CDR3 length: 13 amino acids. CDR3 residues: CSAPDRGNTEAFF.

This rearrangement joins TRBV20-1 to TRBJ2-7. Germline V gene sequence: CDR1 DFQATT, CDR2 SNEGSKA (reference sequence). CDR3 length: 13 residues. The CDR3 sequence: CSATATFTYEQYF.

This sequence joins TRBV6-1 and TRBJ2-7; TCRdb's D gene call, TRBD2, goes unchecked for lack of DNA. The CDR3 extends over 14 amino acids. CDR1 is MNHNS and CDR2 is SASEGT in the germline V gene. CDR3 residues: CASGGTSISYEQYF.

This CDR3 reads CSARSVNEQFF. The chain is built from TRBV20-1 and TRBJ2-1. CDR1 DFQATT and CDR2 SNEGSKA come from the germline V gene (reference sequence). The CDR3 length is 11 residues.

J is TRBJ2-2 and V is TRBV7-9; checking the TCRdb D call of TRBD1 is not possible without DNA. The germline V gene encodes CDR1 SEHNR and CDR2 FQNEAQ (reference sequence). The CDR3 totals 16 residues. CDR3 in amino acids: CASSVSGGYSTGELFF.